Sequencing of this T cell receptor beta chain was carried out in a study of CD8+ T cells in alopecia areata. Study-level results: Scalp sample data also include resident alphabeta T cells from normal skin. Compared with mice, patients displayed less clear TCR sharing, possibly for HLA-related reasons.

Reverse transcription of extracted RNA yielded cDNA, which provided the sequencing template. Sequencing used immunoSEQ multiplex PCR; TCRdb keeps in-frame clones, though not all of them. The sample lists 25,000 to 35,000 clones; roughly 60% were seen once. Between the trimmed V and J ends, which lost 6 bases and 6 bases, there was a span of 9 bases. CDR1 SQVTM and CDR2 ANQGSEA come from the germline V gene. The CDR3 length is 11 residues. The sample holds a few counts of this clone. What it binds is unknown. The TCR originated in a human donor with alopecia areata. Sequenced input: NKG2D-high CD8+ T cells sorted from blood. The chain joins TRBV29-1 to TRBJ2-1; D is uncertain. The CDR3 coding sequence is TGCAGCGTATTTCGGTCCAATGAGCAGTTCTTC. Translation gives CSVFRSNEQFF.